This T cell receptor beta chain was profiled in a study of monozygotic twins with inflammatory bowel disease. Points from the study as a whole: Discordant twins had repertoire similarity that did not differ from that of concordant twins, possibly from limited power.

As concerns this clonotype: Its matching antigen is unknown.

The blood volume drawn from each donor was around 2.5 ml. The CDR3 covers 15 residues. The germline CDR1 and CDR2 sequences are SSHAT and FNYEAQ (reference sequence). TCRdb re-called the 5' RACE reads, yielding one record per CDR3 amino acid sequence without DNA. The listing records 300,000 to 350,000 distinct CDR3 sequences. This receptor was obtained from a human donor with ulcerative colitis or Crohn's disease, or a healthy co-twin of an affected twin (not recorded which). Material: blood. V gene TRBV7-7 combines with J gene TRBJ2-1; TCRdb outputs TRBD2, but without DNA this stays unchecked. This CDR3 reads CASSLGTSRSNEQFF. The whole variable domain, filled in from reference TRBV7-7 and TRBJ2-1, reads GAGVSQSPRYKVTKRGQDVTLRCDPISSHATLYWYQQALGQGPEFLTYFNYEAQPDKSGLPSDRFSAERPEGSISTLTIQRTEQRDSAMYRCASSLGTSRSNEQFFGPGTRLTVL.